This T cell receptor (beta chain) originates from a study of early T cells in non-severe SARS-CoV-2 infection. Whole-study context: Sequencing of bulk RNA from unsorted whole blood was done, without chain pairing.

Separate cDNA molecules each had unique molecular identifiers attached to them. TCRdb independently ran MiXCR on the 5' RACE reads; one entry per CDR3 protein. The sample yields 85,000 to 100,000 distinct CDR3 sequences, roughly 11% seen once. This clonotype was detected many times. Trimming removed 4 bases from V and 3 bases from J; junction bases left unmatched: 6. This CDR3 is built from 16 residues. CDR1 and CDR2 (germline): SGHRS, YFSETQ. The clonotype was recovered from an adult who was a healthcare worker with PCR-confirmed SARS-CoV-2 infection or an uninfected control (not recorded which). Material for sequencing was whole blood. The chain recombines TRBV5-1 with TRBJ1-4; 10 bases align to TRBD1. This CDR3 reads CASSKDRGTSNEKLFF. The CDR3 nucleotides read TGCGCCAGCAGCAAGGACAGGGGGACATCTAATGAAAAACTGTTTTTT.